Each of the 8 T cell receptor beta chains below was sequenced from the same sample in a study of T cell responses to AZD1222 COVID-19 vaccine. Here immunoSEQ multiplex PCR was the method, and the copy in TCRdb shows in-frame clones only, minus some. The table lists over 65,000 clones, 85% to 90% of them singletons. The material sequenced was peripheral blood, taken on day 0 of AZD1222 vaccination. These receptor sequences come from an adult in good health.

V is TRBV4-1 and J is TRBJ1-3, with D uncertain. This CDR3 spans 12 amino acids. V dropped 3 bases and J dropped 8 bases, with 8 bases sitting between them. Germline assignment: CDR1 MGHRA and CDR2 YSYEKL. DNA for the CDR3: TGCGCCAGCAGCCATGGGGTAGACACCATATATTTT. This gives the protein CASSHGVDTIYF.

The chain is built from TRBV6-5 and TRBJ2-7, with D perhaps TRBD1 or TRBD2 (5 bases each). The ends were cut back, 0 bases at V and 1 base at J, with 13 bases in the middle. Per germline, CDR1 MNHEY and CDR2 SVGAGI. CDR3 length equals 16 residues. The chain's CDR3 is CASSYSLGPYSYEQYF. DNA for the CDR3: TGTGCCAGCAGTTACTCGTTGGGACCTTATTCCTACGAGCAGTACTTC.

J is TRBJ1-1 and V is TRBV2; no clear D gene. CDR3 size: 16 residues. V was clipped by 5 bases and J by 2 bases, with 18 bases between them. Germline V gives CDR1 SNHLY, CDR2 FYNNEI. This CDR3 reads CASSIRPAEGNTEAFF. The DNA for the CDR3 is TGTGCCAGCAGTATTCGACCGGCTGAGGGTAACACTGAAGCTTTCTTT. The full variable domain, rest sourced from reference TRBV2 and TRBJ1-1, is EPEVTQTPSHQVTQMGQEVILRCVPISNHLYFYWYRQILGQKVEFLVSFYNNEISEKSEIFDDQFSVERPDGSNFTLKIRSTKLEDSAMYFCASSIRPAEGNTEAFFGQGTRLTVV.

The chain uses TRBV27 and TRBJ2-1; TRBD1 aligns across 9 bases. The J segment lost 3 bases and the V segment lost 4 bases, leaving 4 bases of the junction unmatched. Germline lookup yields CDR1 MNHEY and CDR2 SMNVEV (reference sequence). The CDR3 runs 15 residues. The CDR3 sequence: CASSSDRGVYNEQFF. The CDR3 DNA sequence: TGTGCCAGCAGTTCCGACAGGGGGGTCTACAATGAGCAGTTCTTC.

The V gene is TRBV6-1, the J gene TRBJ1-2; D is unresolved. The V gene's germline CDR1 is MNHNS and CDR2 SASEGT. The V end was cut by 3 bases, the J end by 4 bases, with 6 bases between. The CDR3 has 12 residues. CDR3: CASSEAAYGYTF. The CDR3 coding sequence is TGTGCCAGCAGTGAGGCCGCCTATGGCTACACCTTC.

This chain joins TRBV15 and TRBJ1-5; tentatively, D is TRBD1 (6 bases). The CDR3 runs to 18 residues. With 5 bases removed from V and 0 bases from J, the gap between germline ends came to 20 bases. Looked up from germline, CDR1 is LNHNV and CDR2 is YYDKDF (reference sequence). The CDR3 DNA follows: TGTGCCACCAGCCCCCGGGGGGCAAGCCCTCATAGCAATCAGCCCCAGCATTTT. This gives the protein CATSPRGASPHSNQPQHF.

The chain joins TRBV11-1 to TRBJ1-5; a weak D match, TRBD1 (5 bases). Per the germline V gene, CDR1 is SGHAT and CDR2 is FQDESV (reference sequence). The CDR3 consists of 13 residues. V shed 5 bases and J shed 7 bases, with 12 bases lying between them. CDR3 protein: CASSPGRGQPQHF. CDR3 sequence (DNA): TGTGCCAGCAGCCCGGGGAGGGGACAGCCCCAGCATTTT.

The chain recombines TRBV18 with TRBJ1-5; D is uncertain. Trimming stripped 2 bases from V and 4 bases from J, with 9 bases between. This CDR3 has 14 amino acids. Germline CDR1 is KGHSH and CDR2 is LQKENI. The CDR3 loop reads CASSPVVGNQPQHF. As DNA, the CDR3 is TGTGCCAGCTCACCAGTGGTGGGGAATCAGCCCCAGCATTTT.